These 8 T cell receptor beta chains originate from one sample sequenced in a study of regulatory T cells in long-lasting Graves disease. Time point denoted: persistent/refractory GD, antithyroid drugs over 5 years with positive TRAb. Extracted PBMC RNA gave rise to the TCR library. CDR3-region Arm-PCR and iRepertoire HTBI primers produced the TCR beta libraries. MiXCR was run by TCRdb on the multiplex PCR reads, yielding one entry per CDR3 protein. This sample has 420,000 or so distinct CDR3 sequences, with 20% to 30% found just once. Here the sequenced sample was peripheral blood mononuclear cells (PBMCs), taken when the disease was refractory, from a patient treated with antithyroid drugs. The receptors originated from a female donor with Graves disease.

This clonotype turned up a few times. J is TRBJ1-1 and V is TRBV19; the match to TRBD1 covers 9 bases. This CDR3 spans 15 amino acids. Trimming at V came to 3 bases and at J to 5 bases, leaving 7 bases not matched to a gene. Germline CDR1 and CDR2: LNHDA and SQIVND (reference sequence). The DNA for the CDR3 is TGTGCCAGTAGTATGGGACAGGGTTTAGGAACTGAAGCTTTCTTT. Its translation is CASSMGQGLGTEAFF.

With respect to this clonotype: This may be a read error, as it is one base from a much larger clone. The chain has TRBV5-1 and TRBJ1-4; 8 bases fit TRBD1. This CDR3 has 14 residues. Germline assignment: CDR1 SGHRS and CDR2 YFSETQ. The CDR3 coding sequence is TGCGCCAGCGGCTTACAGGGGGATAATGAAAAACTGTTTTTT. It yields the protein CASGLQGDNEKLFF.

The CDR3 nucleotides are TGTGCCAGCAGCCCAAATCGGGGGCGCACAGGGGATGGCTACGAGCAGTACTTC. Translating it yields CASSPNRGRTGDGYEQYF. The chain links TRBV7-9 to TRBJ2-7; weak D call: TRBD1 (7 bases). Germline CDR1 SEHNR, CDR2 FQNEAQ (reference sequence). Trimming removed 5 bases from V and 3 bases from J, with 26 bases in between. The CDR3 totals 18 residues.

This clonotype was counted many times. This chain joins TRBV2 and TRBJ2-7; D is unclear. The V gene's germline CDR1 is SNHLY and CDR2 FYNNEI. V was cut by 4 bases and J by 0 bases, with 7 bases left in between. The length of the CDR3 is 13 residues. This chain's CDR3 is CASSVYSSYEQYF. CDR3 coding DNA: TGTGCCAGCAGTGTTTACAGCTCCTACGAGCAGTACTTC. The full variable domain, completed using reference TRBV2 and TRBJ2-7, is EPEVTQTPSHQVTQMGQEVILRCVPISNHLYFYWYRQILGQKVEFLVSFYNNEISEKSEIFDDQFSVERPDGSNFTLKIRSTKLEDSAMYFCASSVYSSYEQYFGPGTRLTVT.

V gene TRBV5-5 combines with J gene TRBJ1-1; D uncertain. Germline V gene data show CDR1 as SGHKS and CDR2 as YYEKEE (reference sequence). Trimming removed 2 bases at V and 2 bases at J, with 10 bases between. The CDR3 runs to 14 residues. In DNA form, the CDR3 reads TGTGCCAGCAGCTTCTCCGGGCTCAACACTGAAGCTTTCTTT. This translates into CASSFSGLNTEAFF.

This clonotype was detected a few times. The chain links TRBV3-1 to TRBJ2-5; D remains unclear. V gave up 2 bases and J gave up 0 bases, with 10 bases separating them. The CDR3 has 15 amino acids. Germline CDR1 reads LGHDT; CDR2 reads YNNKEL (reference sequence). The CDR3 nucleotides read TGTGCCAGCAGCCAAAAGGATGGATACCAAGAGACCCAGTACTTC. This encodes CASSQKDGYQETQYF.

The V and J genes are TRBV12-3 or TRBV12-4 and TRBJ1-5, with a possible D match to TRBD1 (6 bases). The ends were cut back, 6 bases at V and 10 bases at J, with 22 bases in the middle. The CDR3 contains 15 residues. The CDR3 here is CASRVGGDGIGPQHF. The CDR3 nucleotides read TGTGCCAGCAGAGTAGGGGGGGATGGGATTGGCCCCCAGCATTTT.

V is TRBV5-1 and J is TRBJ2-2, with TRBD2 as a possible D gene (6 bases). Germline CDR1 reads SGHRS; CDR2 reads YFSETQ. V gave up 5 bases and J gave up 7 bases, with 12 bases separating them. The CDR3 length is 13 residues. CDR3 loop: CASSPLAIGELFF. The CDR3 DNA follows: TGCGCCAGCAGTCCCCTAGCGATCGGGGAGCTGTTTTTT.